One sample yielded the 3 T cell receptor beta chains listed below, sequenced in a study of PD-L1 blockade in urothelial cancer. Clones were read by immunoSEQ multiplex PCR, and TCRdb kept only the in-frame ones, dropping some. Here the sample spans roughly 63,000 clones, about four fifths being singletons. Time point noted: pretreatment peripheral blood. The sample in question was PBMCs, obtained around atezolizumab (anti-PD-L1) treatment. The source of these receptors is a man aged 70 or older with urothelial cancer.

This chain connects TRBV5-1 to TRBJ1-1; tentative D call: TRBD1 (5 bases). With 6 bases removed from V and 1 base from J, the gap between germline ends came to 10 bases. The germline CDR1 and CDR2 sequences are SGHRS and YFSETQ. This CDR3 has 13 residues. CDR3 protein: CASTGTRNTEAFF. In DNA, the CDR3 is TGCGCCAGCACGGGGACTAGGAACACTGAAGCTTTCTTT.

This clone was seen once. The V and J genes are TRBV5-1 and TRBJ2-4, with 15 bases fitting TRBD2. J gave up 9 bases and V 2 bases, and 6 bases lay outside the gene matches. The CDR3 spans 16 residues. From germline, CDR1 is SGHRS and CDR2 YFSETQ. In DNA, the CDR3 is TGCGCCAGCAGCTTTGGACTAGCGGGGGGGCAAGGCATTCAGTACTTC. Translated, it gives CASSFGLAGGQGIQYF.

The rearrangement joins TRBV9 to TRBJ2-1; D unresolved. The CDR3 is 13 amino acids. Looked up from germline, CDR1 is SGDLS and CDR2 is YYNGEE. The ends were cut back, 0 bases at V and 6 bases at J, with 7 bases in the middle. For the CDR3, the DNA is TGTGCCAGCAGCGTAGACAGAACCAATGAGCAGTTCTTC. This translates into CASSVDRTNEQFF.